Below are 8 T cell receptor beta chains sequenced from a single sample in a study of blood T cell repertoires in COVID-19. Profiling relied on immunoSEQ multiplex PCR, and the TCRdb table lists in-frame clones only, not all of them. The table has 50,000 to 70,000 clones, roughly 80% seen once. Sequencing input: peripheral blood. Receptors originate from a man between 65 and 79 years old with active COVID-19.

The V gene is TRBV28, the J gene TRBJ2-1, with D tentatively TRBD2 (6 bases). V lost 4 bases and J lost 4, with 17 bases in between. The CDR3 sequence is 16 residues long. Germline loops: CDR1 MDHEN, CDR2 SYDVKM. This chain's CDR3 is CASSSGVGGFYNEQFF. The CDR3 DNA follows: TGTGCCAGCAGTTCTGGAGTTGGGGGGTTTTACAATGAGCAGTTCTTC.

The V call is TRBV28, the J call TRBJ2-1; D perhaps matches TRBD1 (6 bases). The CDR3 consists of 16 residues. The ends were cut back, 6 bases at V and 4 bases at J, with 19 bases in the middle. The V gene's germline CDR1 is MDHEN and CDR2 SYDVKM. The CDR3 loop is CASSTRGPTRYNEQFF. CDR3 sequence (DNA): TGTGCCAGCAGCACCAGGGGTCCTACGAGGTACAATGAGCAGTTCTTC.

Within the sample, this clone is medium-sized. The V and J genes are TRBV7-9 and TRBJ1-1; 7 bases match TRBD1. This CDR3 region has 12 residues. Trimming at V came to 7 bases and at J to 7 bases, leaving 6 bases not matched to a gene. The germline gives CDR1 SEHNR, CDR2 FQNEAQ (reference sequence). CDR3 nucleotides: TGTGCCAGCACCCCAGGGGGTGATGAAGCTTTCTTT. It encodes CASTPGGDEAFF. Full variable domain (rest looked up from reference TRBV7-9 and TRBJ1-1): DTGVSQNPRHKITKRGQNVTFRCDPISEHNRLYWYRQTLGQGPEFLTYFQNEAQLEKSRLLSDRFSAERPKGSFSTLEIQRTEQGDSAMYLCASTPGGDEAFFGQGTRLTVV.

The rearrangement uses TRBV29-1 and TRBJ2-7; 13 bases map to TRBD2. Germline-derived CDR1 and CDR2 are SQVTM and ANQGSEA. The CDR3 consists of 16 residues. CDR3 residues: CRKGLAGTVGAYEQYF. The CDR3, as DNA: TGCAGGAAGGGACTAGCGGGAACCGTGGGGGCCTACGAGCAGTACTTC.

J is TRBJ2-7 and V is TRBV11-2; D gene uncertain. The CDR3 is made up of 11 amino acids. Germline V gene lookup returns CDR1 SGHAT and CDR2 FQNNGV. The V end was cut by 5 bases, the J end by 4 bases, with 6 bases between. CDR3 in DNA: TGTGCCAGCAGCCCCCAATACGAGCAGTACTTC. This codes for CASSPQYEQYF.

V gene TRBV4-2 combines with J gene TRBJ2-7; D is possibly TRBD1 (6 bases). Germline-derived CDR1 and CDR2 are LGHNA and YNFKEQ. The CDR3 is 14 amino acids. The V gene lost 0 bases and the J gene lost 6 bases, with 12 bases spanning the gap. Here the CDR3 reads CASSQDRAGAEQYF. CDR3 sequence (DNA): TGTGCCAGCAGCCAAGATAGAGCAGGGGCCGAGCAGTACTTC.

CDR3 nucleotides: TGTGCCAGCACCGCCGGGCTAGCGACAGATACGCAGTATTTT. As protein: CASTAGLATDTQYF. The chain uses TRBV11-3 and TRBJ2-3, with a tentative D call TRBD2 (6 bases). The CDR3 loop spans 14 amino acids. The germline V and J ends were trimmed by 7 bases and 3 bases, with 14 bases remaining between them. Germline-derived CDR1 and CDR2 are SGHNT and YENEEA.

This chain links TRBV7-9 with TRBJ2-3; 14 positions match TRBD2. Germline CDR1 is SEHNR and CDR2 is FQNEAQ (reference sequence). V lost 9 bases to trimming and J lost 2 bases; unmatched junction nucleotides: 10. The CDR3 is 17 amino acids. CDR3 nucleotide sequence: TGTGCCAGACCTCCCGGGACTAGCGGGAGACCCACAGATACGCAGTATTTT. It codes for CARPPGTSGRPTDTQYF. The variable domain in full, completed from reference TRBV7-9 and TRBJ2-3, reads DTGVSQNPRHKITKRGQNVTFRCDPISEHNRLYWYRQTLGQGPEFLTYFQNEAQLEKSRLLSDRFSAERPKGSFSTLEIQRTEQGDSAMYLCARPPGTSGRPTDTQYFGPGTRLTVL.